This TCR beta chain was captured by sequencing in a study of shared clonotypes between healthy human individuals. Looking at the study overall: A donor's plate count was three for CD4 naive and three for CD4 memory; CD8 naive had two and CD8 memory one. Study results and limitations: Shared clonotypes: 4.5% to 5% naive CD4, about 3.5% naive CD8, about 2.5% memory CD4, approximately 0.4% memory CD8. The rarefaction results pointed to incomplete sorted-subset sequencing despite large depth. A generally larger estimated richness was seen in naive subsets than in memory subsets.

Comments on this clone: As yet, its antigen is unknown.

The method was immunoSEQ multiplex PCR; TCRdb's version includes in-frame clones alone and lacks a portion of them. This table has around 650,000 clones, roughly 96% appearing once. The CDR3 is made up of 13 amino acids. Germline V gene data show CDR1 as SGHDT and CDR2 as YYEEEE. V shed 2 bases and J shed 6 bases, with 9 bases lying between them. Positively selected for CCR7, the CD45RO-negative cells used as naive CD8 cells excluded terminally differentiated effector memory CD45RA+ cells. The chain combines TRBV5-6 with TRBJ2-1; D might be TRBD1 (6 bases). The TCR sequence derives from a woman between 25 and 40 years old in good health. The sequencing input was naive CD8+ T cells sorted from blood. The DNA of the CDR3 is TGTGCCAGCAGCTTAGGGGGATCCAATGAGCAGTTCTTC. Residues: CASSLGGSNEQFF. The variable domain in full, completed from reference TRBV5-6 and TRBJ2-1, reads DAGVTQSPTHLIKTRGQQVTLRCSPKSGHDTVSWYQQALGQGPQFIFQYYEEEERQRGNFPDRFSGHQFPNYSSELNVNALLLGDSALYLCASSLGGSNEQFFGPGTRLTVL.